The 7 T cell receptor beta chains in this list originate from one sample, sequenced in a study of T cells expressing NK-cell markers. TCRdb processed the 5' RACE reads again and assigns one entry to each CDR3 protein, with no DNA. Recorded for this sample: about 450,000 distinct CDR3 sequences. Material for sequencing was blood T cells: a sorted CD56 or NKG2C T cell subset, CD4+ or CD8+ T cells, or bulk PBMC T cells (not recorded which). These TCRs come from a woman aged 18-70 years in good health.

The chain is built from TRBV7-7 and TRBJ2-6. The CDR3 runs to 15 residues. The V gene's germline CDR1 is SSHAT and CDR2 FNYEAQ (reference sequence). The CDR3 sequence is CASSPDLAGANVLTF.

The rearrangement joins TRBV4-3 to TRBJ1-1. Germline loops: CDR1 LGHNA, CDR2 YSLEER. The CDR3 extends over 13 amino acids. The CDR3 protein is CASSHDRHTEAFF.

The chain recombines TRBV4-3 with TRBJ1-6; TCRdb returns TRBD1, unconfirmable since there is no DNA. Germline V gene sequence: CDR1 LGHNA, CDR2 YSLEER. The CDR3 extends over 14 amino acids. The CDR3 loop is CASSQDWGESPLHF.

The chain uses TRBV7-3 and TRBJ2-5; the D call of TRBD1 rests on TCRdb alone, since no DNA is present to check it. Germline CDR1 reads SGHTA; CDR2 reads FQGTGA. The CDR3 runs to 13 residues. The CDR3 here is CASSLDRIETQYF.

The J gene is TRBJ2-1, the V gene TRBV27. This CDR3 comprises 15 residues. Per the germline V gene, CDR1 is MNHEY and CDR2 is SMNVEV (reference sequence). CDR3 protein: CASSLGSLSYNEQFF.

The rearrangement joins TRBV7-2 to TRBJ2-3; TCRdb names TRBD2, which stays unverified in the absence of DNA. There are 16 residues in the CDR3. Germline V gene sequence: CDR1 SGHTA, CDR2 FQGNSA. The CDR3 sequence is CASSLVGGGLRDTQYF.

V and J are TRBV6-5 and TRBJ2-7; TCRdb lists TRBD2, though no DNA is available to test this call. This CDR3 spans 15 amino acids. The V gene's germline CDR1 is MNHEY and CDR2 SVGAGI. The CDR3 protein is CASSYRLAGSYEQYF.